This T cell receptor (beta chain) was observed in a study of ipilimumab plus nivolumab after autologous stem cell transplantation. As for this clone: Its target is unknown.

The method was immunoSEQ multiplex PCR; TCRdb's version includes in-frame clones alone and lacks a portion of them. The table lists 10,000 to 15,000 clones, under 80% of them singletons. Germline V lookup: CDR1 KGHSH, CDR2 LQKENI. The length of the CDR3 is 16 residues. With 4 bases removed from V and 4 bases from J, the gap between germline ends came to 16 bases. Study-wide results and limits: The authors say TCR, Treg and microbiome findings warrant further study.

The sequence came from a male donor with multiple myeloma. This sequence joins TRBV18 and TRBJ2-2, with a possible D match to TRBD1 (6 bases). This specimen was PBMCs, taken in a trial of ipilimumab plus nivolumab as post-transplant consolidation. In DNA, the CDR3 is TGTGCCAGCTCACTAACACAGGGAAAAGGCACCGGGGAGCTGTTTTTT. It specifies CASSLTQGKGTGELFF.